This is a list of T cell receptor beta chains from one sample in a study of Graves' ophthalmopathy and Graves' hyperthyroidism. TCRdb passed the multiplex PCR reads through MiXCR, listing each CDR3 protein once. Here the sample spans around 340,000 distinct CDR3 sequences, about a sixth being singletons. The specimen was peripheral blood. The receptors were gathered from an adult man with Graves' ophthalmopathy. Each CDR3 is given with its conserved first and last residue. D genes are given only for firm matches. Clone size is stated in some rows and not others, as once, few, many or a class when expanded.

d_gene,abundance,v_gene,j_gene,CDR3nt,CDR3aa
TRBD1,many,TRBV2,TRBJ1-2,TGTGCCAGCACCGCGACAGGGGTGGGTGTGAGTGGCTACACCTTC,CASTATGVGVSGYTF
NA,many,TRBV7-8,TRBJ1-1,TGTGCCAGCAGCTTAGCGCGACAGTCGACGCGGGCTTTCTTT,CASSLARQSTRAFF
NA,many,TRBV5-6,TRBJ2-7,TGTGCCAGCAGCTCCCGGTTTGGGGGGACCTACGAGCAGTACTTC,CASSSRFGGTYEQYF
NA,many,TRBV9,TRBJ2-7,TGTGCCAGCAGCCCAGAGGTTGCCTACGAGCAGTACTTC,CASSPEVAYEQYF
TRBD1,many,TRBV19,TRBJ2-2,TGTGCCAGTAGTACAGGGGGAAGAGTCGGGGAGCTGTTTTTT,CASSTGGRVGELFF
TRBD1,many,TRBV4-3,TRBJ1-5,TGCGCCAGCAGCCTGGACAGGGGGTCTCAGCCCCAGCATTTT,CASSLDRGSQPQHF
NA,many,TRBV19,TRBJ1-5,TGTGCCAGTAGTATAAGTGCTCAGCCCCAGCATTTT,CASSISAQPQHF
TRBD2,many,TRBV12-3/TRBV12-4,TRBJ2-5,TGTGCCAGCAGTTTAGGGGGGAGGGCATCCGGGGAGACCCAGTACTTC,CASSLGGRASGETQYF
NA,NA,TRBV6-1,TRBJ1-1,TGTGCCAGCAGCCCCGGAGAGGACGCGGTGGACACTGAAGCTTTCTTT,CASSPGEDAVDTEAFF
NA,many,TRBV30,TRBJ2-5,TGTGCCTGGAGAGGTCAGCAAGAGACCCAGTACTTC,CAWRGQQETQYF